This T cell receptor beta chain was observed in a study of blood T cells in healthy people across ages. Study-wide results and limits: Diversity estimates from one million T cells were considered underestimates.

There are 12 residues in the CDR3. Germline V gene data show CDR1 as SQVTM and CDR2 as ANQGSEA. Deletions cut 7 bases from V and 0 bases from J, with 10 bases between. Donor samples were obtained from healthy Caucasian individuals from Russia, aged about 6 to 90. Every donor contributed roughly 10 milliliters of peripheral blood by blood draw. PBMCs, at least 7 million per sample, were isolated. It was with a sample-barcoded 5' primer and a J-beta primer mix that a second PCR of roughly 7 to 12 cycles was run. TCRdb fed the 5' RACE reads into MiXCR, producing one record per CDR3 protein. The sample has more than 650,000 distinct CDR3 sequences, less than 70% seen once. On this clonotype itself: What it binds is unknown.

This TCR was sampled from an elderly man in good health. This chain joins TRBV29-1 and TRBJ2-7; no firm D call. What was sequenced was blood. CDR3 DNA sequence: TGCAGCGCTGCTACTTCCTCCTACGAGCAGTACTTC. Protein sequence: CSAATSSYEQYF.